Presented here are 28 T cell receptor beta chains from one specimen sequenced in a study of blood T cell repertoires in COVID-19. Data came from immunoSEQ multiplex PCR; TCRdb stores just in-frame clones and leaves some out. This table holds about 230,000 clones, 81% found once. Sequencing used peripheral blood. The receptors shown here come from a woman older than 75 with acute or convalescent COVID-19.

This clone was counted a single time. V usage is TRBV19 and J usage is TRBJ2-1; 9 nucleotides agree with TRBD2. Germline-derived CDR1 and CDR2 are LNHDA and SQIVND (reference sequence). The CDR3 extends over 15 amino acids. V lost 4 bases, J lost 8 bases, and 9 bases stayed unmatched. CDR3 residues: CASSNSGGLHHEQFF. In nucleotides, the CDR3 is TGTGCCAGTAGTAATAGCGGGGGCCTACACCATGAGCAGTTCTTC.

V usage is TRBV6-5 and J usage is TRBJ1-4; 9 bases are shared with TRBD1. After removal of 4 bases from V and 4 bases from J, the junction contained 4 bases not matched to a gene. This CDR3 is built from 15 residues. CDR1 and CDR2 from the germline V gene are MNHEY and SVGAGI. The CDR3 here is CASSSRTGVNEKLFF. CDR3 bases: TGTGCCAGCAGTTCCCGGACAGGGGTTAATGAAAAACTGTTTTTT.

The V and J genes are TRBV5-1 and TRBJ1-1; 7 positions match TRBD1. Germline CDR1 is SGHRS and CDR2 is YFSETQ. The CDR3 sequence is 12 residues long. The junction had 3 bases not matched to a gene; V was cut back by 3 bases and J by 7 bases. CDR3 DNA sequence: TGCGCCAGCAGCTCACAGGGGAATGAAGCTTTCTTT. This sequence encodes CASSSQGNEAFF.

This clone is a singleton in its sample. The chain combines TRBV10-1 with TRBJ2-2, with TRBD2 identical over 7 bases. Germline CDR1 WNHNN, CDR2 SYGVQD (reference sequence). This CDR3 region has 14 residues. The ends lost 4 bases at V and 4 bases at J; junction bases unmatched: 3. The DNA for the CDR3 is TGCGCCAGCAGTGCGAGCGGGGTCACCGGGGAGCTGTTTTTT. Its protein product is CASSASGVTGELFF.

The J gene is TRBJ1-2, the V gene TRBV11-3, with 10 bases aligning to TRBD1. Losses at the gene ends were 5 bases for V and 8 bases for J; bases not matched to a gene: 8. Germline lookup yields CDR1 SGHNT and CDR2 YENEEA. This CDR3 has 14 amino acids. The CDR3 coding sequence is TGTGCCAGCAGCGACACCGGACAGGGGGAGGGCTACACCTTC. Its protein product is CASSDTGQGEGYTF.

The chain is built from TRBV7-9 and TRBJ2-1; D perhaps matches TRBD1 (5 bases). The CDR3 contains 16 residues. The germline V gene encodes CDR1 SEHNR and CDR2 FQNEAQ (reference sequence). Trimming pared 0 bases from V and 4 bases from J, leaving 13 bases between. For the CDR3, the DNA is TGTGCCAGCAGCTTAGCGGGGCGCTTAGGTTACAATGAGCAGTTCTTC. Translating gives CASSLAGRLGYNEQFF. The variable domain in full, with the rest retrieved from reference TRBV7-9 and TRBJ2-1, is DTGVSQNPRHKITKRGQNVTFRCDPISEHNRLYWYRQTLGQGPEFLTYFQNEAQLEKSRLLSDRFSAERPKGSFSTLEIQRTEQGDSAMYLCASSLAGRLGYNEQFFGPGTRLTVL.

The CDR3 spells CASNRGVLDTQYF. CDR3 coding DNA: TGTGCCAGTAATCGAGGCGTGTTGGATACGCAGTATTTT. The rearrangement uses TRBV19 and TRBJ2-3; D ambiguous. Germline loops: CDR1 LNHDA, CDR2 SQIVND (reference sequence). Between the trimmed V and J ends, which lost 7 bases and 6 bases, there was a span of 14 bases. The CDR3 runs 13 residues.

V usage is TRBV4-1 and J usage is TRBJ1-2, with 8 bases aligning to TRBD1. Losses at the gene ends were 3 bases for V and 5 bases for J; bases not matched to a gene: 11. The CDR3 runs 16 residues. Germline V gives CDR1 MGHRA, CDR2 YSYEKL. CDR3 sequence (DNA): TGCGCCAGCAGCCAGAGGACAGGGAAGGGTGTTTATGGCTACACCTTC. It encodes CASSQRTGKGVYGYTF.

The chain recombines TRBV7-3 with TRBJ2-2; D uncertain. The germline V gene has CDR1 SGHTA and CDR2 FQGTGA. Between the trimmed V and J ends, which lost 6 bases and 1 base, there was a span of 6 bases. The CDR3 contains 13 residues. The CDR3 DNA reads TGTGCCAGCAGTCCTAGGAACACCGGGGAGCTGTTTTTT. Amino acid sequence: CASSPRNTGELFF. Combining the CDR3 with reference TRBV7-3 and TRBJ2-2 gives the whole variable domain GAGVSQTPSNKVTEKGKYVELRCDPISGHTALYWYRQSLGQGPEFLIYFQGTGAADDSGLPNDRFFAVRPEGSVSTLKIQRTERGDSAVYLCASSPRNTGELFFGEGSRLTVL.

The rearrangement joins TRBV19 to TRBJ1-5; D call uncertain. Germline values: CDR1 LNHDA, CDR2 SQIVND (reference sequence). CDR3 length equals 16 residues. V lost 6 bases, J lost 0 bases, and 15 bases lay in between. Here the CDR3 reads CASSASRQVSNQPQHF. For the CDR3, the DNA is TGTGCCAGTAGCGCGTCTCGGCAGGTTAGCAATCAGCCCCAGCATTTT.

There are a few counts of this clone. The rearrangement uses TRBV18 and TRBJ2-3; TRBD1 agrees at 7 bases. Trimming took 6 bases from V and 3 from J; bases not matched to a gene: 6. The V gene's germline CDR1 is KGHSH and CDR2 LQKENI. The CDR3 has 14 residues. CDR3 DNA: TGTGCCAGCTCCCCAAACAGGGGAACAGATACGCAGTATTTT. It translates to CASSPNRGTDTQYF.

The J gene is TRBJ1-5, the V gene TRBV6-6; no definite D call. Per the germline V gene, CDR1 is MNHNY and CDR2 is SVGAGI (reference sequence). V gave up 6 bases and J gave up 6 bases, with 12 bases separating them. The CDR3 is 13 residues long. The CDR3 spells CASSSGGSQPQHF. CDR3 DNA sequence: TGTGCCAGCAGCTCCGGAGGGAGTCAGCCCCAGCATTTT.

This clone was recorded a few times. The V call is TRBV5-1, the J call TRBJ2-7, with D hard to call. The CDR3 sequence is 13 residues long. The germline V gene encodes CDR1 SGHRS and CDR2 YFSETQ. V was shortened by 4 bases and J by 2 bases, with 10 bases between the two germline ends. The CDR3 coding sequence is TGCGCCAGCAGCATGGATATCCCCTACGAGCAGTACTTC. It is translated as CASSMDIPYEQYF.

This chain links TRBV7-6 with TRBJ1-1; 9 nucleotides line up with TRBD1. Germline lookup yields CDR1 SGHVS and CDR2 FNYEAQ. The CDR3 spans 15 residues. Trimming took 5 bases from V and 1 from J; bases not matched to a gene: 5. CDR3 in DNA: TGTGCCAGCAGCCGAGGACAGGGGACGAACACTGAAGCTTTCTTT. Protein sequence: CASSRGQGTNTEAFF.

The chain recombines TRBV5-4 with TRBJ2-7; 7 nucleotides line up with TRBD2. Germline V gene sequence: CDR1 SGHNT, CDR2 YYREEE (reference sequence). This CDR3 comprises 15 residues. Trimming cost V 0 bases and J 4 bases; bases outside gene matches: 7. The CDR3 here is CASSLGRESFYEQYF. The CDR3 nucleotides are TGTGCCAGCAGCTTGGGGCGGGAGTCGTTTTACGAGCAGTACTTC. Full variable domain (remainder filled in from reference TRBV5-4 and TRBJ2-7): ETGVTQSPTHLIKTRGQQVTLRCSSQSGHNTVSWYQQALGQGPQFIFQYYREEENGRGNFPPRFSGLQFPNYSSELNVNALELDDSALYLCASSLGRESFYEQYFGPGTRLTVT.

This clone has just a few counts. The rearrangement links TRBV3-1 (or the pseudogene TRBV3-2) to TRBJ2-3; the match to TRBD2 covers 9 bases. CDR3 size: 18 residues. Per the germline V gene, CDR1 is LGHDT and CDR2 is YNNKEL (reference sequence). Trimming removed 3 bases from V and 0 bases from J; junction bases left unmatched: 10. The CDR3 region is CASSHYGGLAGSTDTQYF. The CDR3 nucleotides are TGTGCCAGCAGCCACTACGGGGGCCTAGCGGGAAGCACAGATACGCAGTATTTT.

This clone was counted once. The rearrangement links TRBV7-3 to TRBJ2-7; the match to TRBD2 covers 7 bases. Germline trimming cut 3 bases from V and 3 bases from J; bases unmatched to any gene: 8. This CDR3 has 15 amino acids. From germline, CDR1 is SGHTA and CDR2 FQGTGA. CDR3 sequence (DNA): TGTGCCAGCAGCTTCGGCGGGGGACCCTTCTACGAGCAGTACTTC. It specifies CASSFGGGPFYEQYF. Together with reference TRBV7-3 and TRBJ2-7, the CDR3 gives the full variable domain: GAGVSQTPSNKVTEKGKYVELRCDPISGHTALYWYRQSLGQGPEFLIYFQGTGAADDSGLPNDRFFAVRPEGSVSTLKIQRTERGDSAVYLCASSFGGGPFYEQYFGPGTRLTVT.

The gene calls are TRBV11-2 and TRBJ1-5, with a weak D call TRBD1 (6 bases). This CDR3 has 16 amino acids. CDR1 SGHAT and CDR2 FQNNGV come from the germline V gene. V shed 2 bases and J shed 2 bases, with 13 bases lying between them. CDR3 sequence: CASSLSSGAGNQPQHF. CDR3 sequence (DNA): TGTGCCAGCAGCTTATCCTCAGGGGCTGGCAATCAGCCCCAGCATTTT.

The rearrangement links TRBV4-1 to TRBJ2-3, with 9 bases aligning to TRBD2. Losses at the gene ends were 0 bases for V and 1 base for J; bases not matched to a gene: 5. This CDR3 contains 17 residues. Germline V CDR1 and CDR2: MGHRA, YSYEKL. CDR3: CASSQDRLAVRTDTQYF. For the CDR3, the DNA is TGCGCCAGCAGCCAAGATAGACTAGCGGTCCGCACAGATACGCAGTATTTT.

The genes are TRBV2 and TRBJ1-2, with TRBD1 identical over 8 bases. The CDR3 totals 11 residues. The ends lost 6 bases at V and 8 bases at J; junction bases unmatched: 2. CDR1 and CDR2 from the germline V gene are SNHLY and FYNNEI. The CDR3 nucleotides are TGTGCCAGCAGGACAGGGGAAGGCTACACCTTC. Amino acids: CASRTGEGYTF.

The rearrangement joins TRBV5-4 to TRBJ1-1; TRBD1 agrees at 7 bases. CDR3 length: 15 amino acids. Germline V gives CDR1 SGHNT, CDR2 YYREEE (reference sequence). With 0 bases clipped from V and 6 bases from J, the junction kept 8 bases outside the gene matches. The CDR3 protein is CASSLVEGARSEAFF. For the CDR3, the DNA is TGTGCCAGCAGCTTGGTGGAGGGGGCGAGGTCTGAAGCTTTCTTT.

The table lists this clone with a count of one. V gene TRBV6-6 combines with J gene TRBJ1-5, with 11 bases matching TRBD1. Germline V gene data show CDR1 as MNHNY and CDR2 as SVGAGI (reference sequence). There are 16 residues in the CDR3. The V segment lost 6 bases and the J segment 6 bases; nucleotides outside the gene matches: 10. CDR3 coding DNA: TGTGCCAGCAGCTTCATACCCGGGACAGGGGGTCAGCCCCAGCATTTT. It translates to CASSFIPGTGGQPQHF.

In this sample, this clone turned up many times. The CDR3 bases are TGTGCCAGCAGTGAAGGCCCAGGGGGCAATGAGCAGTTCTTC. Protein: CASSEGPGGNEQFF. This chain uses TRBV6-1 with TRBJ2-1, with 7 positions matching TRBD1. Germline-derived CDR1 and CDR2 are MNHNS and SASEGT. With 1 base clipped from V and 6 bases from J, the junction kept 3 bases outside the gene matches. This CDR3 spans 14 amino acids.

The V gene is TRBV6-5, the J gene TRBJ2-7; possible D gene TRBD2, 6 bases. This CDR3 has 13 amino acids. V was pared by 6 bases and J by 6 bases, with 15 bases between. Germline assignment: CDR1 MNHEY and CDR2 SVGAGI. The CDR3 here is CASRREARGEQYF. CDR3 nucleotide sequence: TGTGCCAGCAGGAGGGAGGCTAGGGGCGAGCAGTACTTC.

This clone occurred once. V is TRBV6-5 and J is TRBJ2-2; the D gene is possibly TRBD1 (5 bases). V was pared by 9 bases and J by 1 base, with 15 bases between. The V gene's germline CDR1 is MNHEY and CDR2 SVGAGI. The CDR3 spans 15 residues. In DNA, the CDR3 is TGTGCCAGTACCAGGACACCTTTGAACACCGGGGAGCTGTTTTTT. It encodes CASTRTPLNTGELFF.

This clone was recorded once. J is TRBJ1-6 and V is TRBV27; possible D gene TRBD1, 5 bases. The V gene's germline CDR1 is MNHEY and CDR2 SMNVEV (reference sequence). The CDR3 contains 15 residues. The ends were cut back, 0 bases at V and 7 bases at J, with 10 bases in the middle. The CDR3 nucleotides read TGTGCCAGCAGTTTATCAGCAGGGCTGAATTCACCCCTCCACTTT. Translation: CASSLSAGLNSPLHF.

The V and J genes are TRBV7-2 and TRBJ2-3, with TRBD2 identical over 10 bases. CDR3 length: 16 amino acids. Germline V gene lookup returns CDR1 SGHTA and CDR2 FQGNSA. V was clipped by 0 bases and J by 1 base; unmatched bases: 1. CDR3 protein: CASSLALAGGTDTQYF. As DNA, the CDR3 is TGTGCCAGCAGCTTAGCTCTAGCGGGAGGCACAGATACGCAGTATTTT.

J is TRBJ2-7 and V is TRBV11-2, with TRBD1 as a possible D gene (6 bases). The germline gives CDR1 SGHAT, CDR2 FQNNGV. This CDR3 has 15 amino acids. The V gene lost 6 bases and the J gene lost 7 bases, with 22 bases spanning the gap. The CDR3 sequence: CASSNRDTSTREQYF. CDR3 in DNA: TGTGCCAGCAGTAACCGGGACACCAGTACGAGAGAGCAGTACTTC.